These 32 T cell receptor beta chains originate from one sample sequenced in a study of blood T cell repertoires in COVID-19. Produced via immunoSEQ multiplex PCR; TCRdb's table is partial and in-frame only. The sample has around 200,000 clones; around 85% are singletons. The sample taken for sequencing was peripheral blood. These receptors were taken from a human donor in a cohort sampled during active COVID-19.

At least ten counts were recorded for this clone. The V and J genes are TRBV7-9 and TRBJ2-3, with D perhaps TRBD2 (6 bases). CDR1 SEHNR and CDR2 FQNEAQ come from the germline V gene (reference sequence). There are 17 residues in the CDR3. V shed 6 bases and J shed 1 base, with 20 bases lying between them. CDR3 coding DNA: TGTGCCAGCAGAGCGTTTTTGGCCGGGGGTCGCACAGATACGCAGTATTTT. Amino acids: CASRAFLAGGRTDTQYF. The full variable domain, with the rest looked up from reference TRBV7-9 and TRBJ2-3, is DTGVSQNPRHKITKRGQNVTFRCDPISEHNRLYWYRQTLGQGPEFLTYFQNEAQLEKSRLLSDRFSAERPKGSFSTLEIQRTEQGDSAMYLCASRAFLAGGRTDTQYFGPGTRLTVL.

The chain uses TRBV30 and TRBJ2-1, with TRBD2 identical over 11 bases. Germline CDR1 GTSNPN, CDR2 SVGIG (reference sequence). The V segment lost 2 bases and the J segment 10 bases; nucleotides outside the gene matches: 10. The CDR3 is made up of 15 amino acids. Here the CDR3 DNA reads TGTGCCTGGAGTCTCCATAGCGGGAGGGACTCGGAGCAGTTCTTC. Protein: CAWSLHSGRDSEQFF.

The J gene is TRBJ1-1, the V gene TRBV9; D gene ambiguous. The length of the CDR3 is 14 residues. CDR1 and CDR2 from the germline V gene are SGDLS and YYNGEE. V lost 6 bases, J lost 5 bases, and 17 bases lay in between. CDR3 protein: CASNPNGFETEAFF. In nucleotides, the CDR3 is TGTGCCAGCAACCCTAACGGGTTTGAGACTGAAGCTTTCTTT.

The gene calls are TRBV2 and TRBJ1-5, with a possible D match to TRBD1 (5 bases). The CDR3 runs 12 residues. Looked up from germline, CDR1 is SNHLY and CDR2 is FYNNEI. Trimming cost V 8 bases and J 1 base, with 6 bases left between them. This CDR3 reads CASRQSNQPQHF. DNA of the CDR3: TGTGCCAGCCGACAGAGCAATCAGCCCCAGCATTTT. The complete variable domain, with remaining parts taken from reference TRBV2 and TRBJ1-5, reads EPEVTQTPSHQVTQMGQEVILRCVPISNHLYFYWYRQILGQKVEFLVSFYNNEISEKSEIFDDQFSVERPDGSNFTLKIRSTKLEDSAMYFCASRQSNQPQHFGDGTRLSIL.

The chain couples TRBV9 to TRBJ2-1, with 11 nucleotides matching TRBD2. CDR3 length equals 17 residues. J lost 10 bases, V lost 4 bases, and 16 bases had no gene match. Germline CDR1 reads SGDLS; CDR2 reads YYNGEE. The CDR3 DNA reads TGTGCCAGCAGCCTCGGCGAGGGGGCTAGCGGGAGGTGGGAGCAGTTCTTC. Translating it yields CASSLGEGASGRWEQFF. The variable domain in full, completed from reference TRBV9 and TRBJ2-1, reads DSGVTQTPKHLITATGQRVTLRCSPRSGDLSVYWYQQSLDQGLQFLIQYYNGEERAKGNILERFSAQQFPDLHSELNLSSLELGDSALYFCASSLGEGASGRWEQFFGPGTRLTVL.

The chain recombines TRBV27 with TRBJ1-6; D perhaps matches TRBD1 (6 bases). CDR3 length: 15 amino acids. From germline, CDR1 is MNHEY and CDR2 SMNVEV (reference sequence). The ends were cut back, 5 bases at V and 7 bases at J, with 15 bases in the middle. The CDR3 nucleotides are TGTGCCAGCAGTCTGGACAGATCATTAAATTCACCCCTCCACTTT. It translates to CASSLDRSLNSPLHF.

The gene calls are TRBV15 and TRBJ2-1; D unresolved. V was trimmed by 1 base and J by 0 bases, leaving 10 bases between them. Germline loops: CDR1 LNHNV, CDR2 YYDKDF (reference sequence). The CDR3 loop spans 16 amino acids. The DNA of the CDR3 is TGTGCCACCAGCAGAGTTGCGGTGCCCTCCTACAATGAGCAGTTCTTC. Protein: CATSRVAVPSYNEQFF.

This chain links TRBV11-2 with TRBJ1-6; perhaps TRBD1 as D (6 bases). Germline V gene data show CDR1 as SGHAT and CDR2 as FQNNGV. V was clipped by 2 bases and J by 7 bases, with 12 bases between them. The length of the CDR3 is 15 residues. CDR3 coding DNA: TGTGCCAGCAGCTTATCCGGGACACGGAATTCACCCCTCCACTTT. Protein product: CASSLSGTRNSPLHF.

V usage is TRBV18 and J usage is TRBJ2-7; 9 bases agree with TRBD1. With V trimmed by 5 bases and J by 3 bases, 8 bases remained unmatched. This CDR3 comprises 15 residues. Germline CDR1 and CDR2: KGHSH and LQKENI. CDR3 in DNA: TGTGCCAGCTCAGAGCCGGGACAGGGTCTCTACGAGCAGTACTTC. This translates into CASSEPGQGLYEQYF. The full variable domain, rest sourced from reference TRBV18 and TRBJ2-7, is NAGVMQNPRHLVRRRGQEARLRCSPMKGHSHVYWYRQLPEEGLKFMVYLQKENIIDESGMPKERFSAEFPKEGPSILRIQQVVRGDSAAYFCASSEPGQGLYEQYFGPGTRLTVT.

CDR3 sequence: CASSTLAGEGEQFF. The CDR3 DNA reads TGCGCCAGCAGCACTCTAGCGGGAGAGGGTGAGCAGTTCTTC. V usage is TRBV5-1 and J usage is TRBJ2-1; 10 bases map to TRBD2. This CDR3 comprises 14 residues. J lost 9 bases, V lost 4 bases, and 7 bases had no gene match. Germline-derived CDR1 and CDR2 are SGHRS and YFSETQ.

V and J are TRBV6-5 and TRBJ2-7, with 9 bases fitting TRBD2. Germline trimming cut 1 base from V and 5 bases from J; bases unmatched to any gene: 3. The CDR3 has 14 amino acids. Germline V lookup: CDR1 MNHEY, CDR2 SVGAGI. CDR3 nucleotide sequence: TGTGCCAGCAGTTACTTGGGGACTAGCAACGAGCAGTACTTC. Translation gives CASSYLGTSNEQYF.

This chain uses TRBV7-9 with TRBJ1-5; the match to TRBD1 covers 9 bases. This CDR3 has 16 residues. The germline V gene has CDR1 SEHNR and CDR2 FQNEAQ (reference sequence). Trimming took 5 bases from V and 0 from J; bases not matched to a gene: 5. CDR3 sequence reads: CASSPGQGNSNQPQHF. The CDR3 nucleotides are TGTGCCAGCAGCCCGGGACAGGGTAATAGCAATCAGCCCCAGCATTTT.

The rearrangement uses TRBV9 and TRBJ2-5, with 15 bases aligning to TRBD2. Germline assignment: CDR1 SGDLS and CDR2 YYNGEE. The J segment lost 5 bases and the V segment lost 4 bases, leaving 9 bases of the junction unmatched. CDR3 length: 17 residues. This CDR3 is CASSQPGLAGGRETQYF. CDR3 in DNA: TGTGCCAGCAGCCAGCCGGGACTAGCGGGAGGAAGGGAGACCCAGTACTTC. Together with reference TRBV9 and TRBJ2-5, the CDR3 gives the full variable domain: DSGVTQTPKHLITATGQRVTLRCSPRSGDLSVYWYQQSLDQGLQFLIQYYNGEERAKGNILERFSAQQFPDLHSELNLSSLELGDSALYFCASSQPGLAGGRETQYFGPGTRLLVL.

The chain uses TRBV2 and TRBJ1-2; a possible D gene is TRBD1 (5 bases). The CDR3 covers 15 residues. The V end was cut by 6 bases, the J end by 0 bases, with 14 bases between. Germline V lookup: CDR1 SNHLY, CDR2 FYNNEI. The CDR3 coding sequence is TGTGCCAGCAGCAAGGGGAATCCAACTAACTATGGCTACACCTTC. Translation gives CASSKGNPTNYGYTF.

The chain uses TRBV9 and TRBJ1-6, with D possibly TRBD1 on 5 matching bases. V was trimmed by 7 bases and J by 7 bases, leaving 15 bases between them. CDR3 size: 14 residues. Germline CDR1 is SGDLS and CDR2 is YYNGEE. As DNA, the CDR3 is TGTGCCAGCGCCTTCGGAGGGGACAATTCACCCCTCCACTTT. This translates into CASAFGGDNSPLHF.

The V call is TRBV12-3 or TRBV12-4, the J call TRBJ2-3; D is uncertain. The V gene lost 3 bases and the J gene lost 5 bases, with 3 bases spanning the gap. The CDR3 is 11 residues long. CDR3 loop: CASSFLDTQYF. The CDR3 coding sequence is TGTGCCAGCAGTTTCTTAGATACGCAGTATTTT.

This chain uses TRBV7-9 with TRBJ1-2; TRBD1 matches 9 bases. Trimming at V came to 4 bases and at J to 4 bases, leaving 10 bases not matched to a gene. CDR1 SEHNR and CDR2 FQNEAQ come from the germline V gene (reference sequence). The CDR3 contains 16 residues. CDR3 in amino acids: CASSSSKTGGFYGYTF. DNA for the CDR3: TGTGCCAGCAGCTCTTCTAAGACAGGGGGTTTCTATGGCTACACCTTC.

The gene calls are TRBV30 and TRBJ1-2; TRBD1 agrees at 10 bases. From germline, CDR1 is GTSNPN and CDR2 SVGIG (reference sequence). This CDR3 contains 12 residues. V dropped 5 bases and J dropped 7; count of bases not matched to a gene: 4. The CDR3 coding sequence is TGTGCCTGGGTCCGGGACAGGGGTGGCTACACCTTC. Translation gives CAWVRDRGGYTF.

The rearrangement uses TRBV7-2 and TRBJ2-7, with 9 bases identical to TRBD1. CDR1 SGHTA and CDR2 FQGNSA come from the germline V gene. V shed 5 bases and J 2 bases; nucleotides not matched to a gene: 7. This CDR3 spans 15 amino acids. The CDR3 DNA sequence: TGTGCCAGCAGCCCCCAGGACAGGGGCCCCTACGAGCAGTACTTC. Its protein is CASSPQDRGPYEQYF.

The rearrangement joins TRBV6-5 to TRBJ2-1; 13 bases agree with TRBD2. CDR1 is MNHEY, CDR2 SVGAGI, per germline. The CDR3 consists of 15 residues. V lost 4 bases and J lost 6; bases outside the gene matches: 3. The CDR3 nucleotides are TGTGCCAGCAGTTCGACTAGCGGGAGGTTCAATGAGCAGTTCTTC. This codes for CASSSTSGRFNEQFF.

The rearrangement joins TRBV11-2 to TRBJ2-3; the match to TRBD2 covers 10 bases. V lost 5 bases, J lost 4 bases, and 9 bases stayed unmatched. The CDR3 consists of 16 residues. Germline CDR1 SGHAT, CDR2 FQNNGV. The DNA of the CDR3 is TGTGCCAGCAGCCCCCCTTTAGCGGGAGGTGCAGATACGCAGTATTTT. Translating it yields CASSPPLAGGADTQYF.

The chain links TRBV18 to TRBJ2-5; possible D gene TRBD2, 5 bases. This CDR3 is 13 amino acids long. Germline values: CDR1 KGHSH, CDR2 LQKENI. The germline V and J ends were trimmed by 6 bases and 4 bases, with 12 bases remaining between them. CDR3 DNA: TGTGCCAGCTCCTGGACTTTAGGAGAGACCCAGTACTTC. This codes for CASSWTLGETQYF.

The CDR3 DNA follows: TGTGCCAGCAGTTACTCGGCCAGGGGATTTGAGCAGTTCTTC. This encodes CASSYSARGFEQFF. The V gene is TRBV6-5, the J gene TRBJ2-1, with a possible D match to TRBD1 (6 bases). V lost 0 bases and J lost 9, with 12 bases in between. The CDR3 contains 14 residues. CDR1 and CDR2 (germline): MNHEY, SVGAGI.

The chain recombines TRBV6-5 with TRBJ1-2; a weak D match, TRBD1 (5 bases). This CDR3 spans 13 amino acids. Germline assignment: CDR1 MNHEY and CDR2 SVGAGI. Deletions cut 6 bases from V and 3 bases from J, with 11 bases between. The CDR3 reads CASSRQSDYGYTF. CDR3 coding DNA: TGTGCCAGCAGCCGACAGAGCGACTATGGCTACACCTTC.

The J gene is TRBJ2-7, the V gene TRBV3-1 (or the pseudogene TRBV3-2); D is unresolved. In germline, CDR1 is LGHDT, CDR2 YNNKEL (reference sequence). V lost 1 base to trimming and J lost 0 bases, with 10 bases between them. The CDR3 length is 15 residues. CDR3 bases: TGTGCCAGCAGCCAAGCTAGGCGTAACTCCTACGAGCAGTACTTC. The encoded protein is CASSQARRNSYEQYF.

The chain uses TRBV5-6 and TRBJ2-7, with D perhaps TRBD2 (5 bases). CDR3 length equals 15 residues. V lost 5 bases and J 7 bases, leaving 22 bases between the germline ends. Looked up from germline, CDR1 is SGHDT and CDR2 is YYEEEE. For the CDR3, the DNA is TGTGCCAGCAGGGAAGATAGCGTTCCGTTTGGGGAGCAGTACTTC. This translates into CASREDSVPFGEQYF.

The chain is built from TRBV19 and TRBJ1-1, with 7 bases that match TRBD1. J was trimmed by 1 base and V by 6 bases; bases with no gene match: 11. CDR3 length: 16 amino acids. Germline values: CDR1 LNHDA, CDR2 SQIVND (reference sequence). The CDR3 spells CASSHPEGQKNTEAFF. In DNA form, the CDR3 reads TGTGCCAGTAGCCATCCAGAGGGACAGAAGAACACTGAAGCTTTCTTT.

The chain uses TRBV4-2 and TRBJ2-7, with 7 bases aligning to TRBD1. J gave up 3 bases and V 1 base, and 9 bases lay outside the gene matches. The germline gives CDR1 LGHNA, CDR2 YNFKEQ. The CDR3 sequence is 16 residues long. The CDR3 DNA follows: TGTGCCAGCAGCCAAGTGGACAGGCAAGTCGGCTACGAGCAGTACTTC. Amino acids: CASSQVDRQVGYEQYF.

The CDR3 nucleotides are TGTGCCAGCACCTCAGGAGAGACCCAGTACTTC. Encoded protein: CASTSGETQYF. V and J are TRBV28 and TRBJ2-5; D call uncertain. Trimming cost V 7 bases and J 4 bases, with 7 bases left between them. This CDR3 is 11 amino acids long. Germline loops: CDR1 MDHEN, CDR2 SYDVKM.

The chain recombines TRBV6-2 or TRBV6-3 with TRBJ2-2, with TRBD2 identical over 9 bases. The germline V gene has CDR1 MNHEY and CDR2 SVGEGT. Unmatched junction bases numbered 2, after V lost 2 bases and J lost 4 bases. The CDR3 loop spans 15 amino acids. Here the CDR3 DNA reads TGTGCCAGCAGTTACCTAGCGGGACCCACCGGGGAGCTGTTTTTT. Its protein product is CASSYLAGPTGELFF.

This clone was observed a few times. The chain joins TRBV2 to TRBJ2-3, with 8 nucleotides matching TRBD2. Germline V gives CDR1 SNHLY, CDR2 FYNNEI. Trimming took 0 bases from V and 5 from J; bases not matched to a gene: 4. The CDR3 totals 15 residues. The CDR3 loop reads CASSEAAREVDTQYF. DNA for the CDR3: TGTGCCAGCAGTGAAGCGGCGCGGGAGGTAGATACGCAGTATTTT.

This chain connects TRBV30 to TRBJ1-2, with 10 bases identical to TRBD1. This CDR3 is built from 14 residues. Germline CDR1 is GTSNPN and CDR2 is SVGIG (reference sequence). The junction had 11 bases not matched to a gene; V was cut back by 7 bases and J by 6 bases. The CDR3 region is CASISGTGDHGYTF. DNA for the CDR3: TGTGCCTCGATATCCGGGACAGGGGACCATGGCTACACCTTC.